This TCR beta chain comes out of a study of CD8 T cells in ankylosing spondylitis. Study-level findings and limits: Blood from ankylosing spondylitis patients appeared to carry a characteristic roughly 8-variant TCR beta motif. Matched ankylosing spondylitis synovial fluid reportedly contained a significantly enriched population of disease-linked clones.

With 5 bases clipped from V and 2 bases from J, the junction kept 6 bases outside the gene matches. The CDR3 is 16 amino acids. CDR1 and CDR2 from the germline V gene are SEHNR and FQNEAQ (reference sequence). 5'-RACE, quantitative and with molecular barcodes, yielded the TCR beta libraries. TCRdb independently ran MiXCR on the 5' RACE reads; one entry per CDR3 protein. Of hundreds of thousands of distinct CDR3 sequences listed, approximately 26% are singletons. Comment on this clonotype: Antigen: not known.

The chain couples TRBV7-9 to TRBJ1-4; TRBD1 aligns across 9 bases. This TCR came from a male donor with ankylosing spondylitis. The sequenced sample was blood, either unsorted or a sorted T cell fraction (not recorded which). CDR3 coding DNA: TGTGCCAGCAGCCAAGGACAGGGGTACACTAATGAAAAACTGTTTTTT. Translation gives CASSQGQGYTNEKLFF.